The clone carrying this T cell receptor (beta chain) was seen only once. Its antigen is unidentified. This entry is derived from a study of OX40 agonist ivuxolimab in advanced cancers. Study-wide context: One patient with hepatocellular carcinoma and two with cutaneous melanoma, three in all, had partial responses. Overall study results and limits: With doses of 0.1 to 3.0 mg/kg, CD4+ and CD8+ blood T cells had undergone clonal expansion by week 6. Clonal expansion in partial responders at 0.1-3.0 mg/kg ranked among the lowest.

The method was immunoSEQ multiplex PCR; TCRdb's version includes in-frame clones alone and lacks a portion of them. The top ten clones hold around 5.9% of a sample with 75,000 to 100,000 clones, approximately 80% of them seen once. The CDR3 is 13 residues long. CDR1 SGHDN and CDR2 FVKESK come from the germline V gene. Trimming took 0 bases from V and 2 from J, leaving 4 bases between them. The sampling schedule covered blood at baseline, cycle 4 day 1, and cycle 7 day 1. The source material was CD4+ or CD8+ T cells sorted from blood, sampled in a trial of the OX40 agonist ivuxolimab. This chain connects TRBV14 to TRBJ1-1, with no clear D. The clonotype originates from an adult with an advanced solid tumor such as melanoma, head and neck, liver or kidney cancer. The CDR3 region has the DNA TGTGCCAGCAGCCAAGAGCGAAACACTGAAGCTTTCTTT. Translated, it gives CASSQERNTEAFF. Full variable domain (remainder filled in from reference TRBV14 and TRBJ1-1): EAGVTQFPSHSVIEKGQTVTLRCDPISGHDNLYWYRRVMGKEIKFLLHFVKESKQDESGMPNNRFLAERTGGTYSTLKVQPAELEDSGVYFCASSQERNTEAFFGQGTRLTVV.